The 9 T cell receptor beta chains below were found in one sample sequenced in a study of T cell changes during pregnancy in multiple sclerosis. TCRdb's copy holds only in-frame clones and misses some; the assay was immunoSEQ multiplex PCR. This table has some 120,000 clones, more than 85% appearing once. Sequencing was performed on peripheral blood, taken in the third trimester of pregnancy. The receptors were gathered from a female donor with multiple sclerosis, enrolled in a pregnancy study.

The V and J genes are TRBV5-1 and TRBJ2-7, with a weak D call TRBD2 (5 bases). CDR3 size: 15 residues. Trimming stripped 2 bases from V and 2 bases from J, with 14 bases between. Germline V gene lookup returns CDR1 SGHRS and CDR2 YFSETQ. CDR3 coding DNA: TGCGCCAGCAGCTTTGGTCCGGGTAGCGCCTACGAGCAGTACTTC. Protein: CASSFGPGSAYEQYF.

The J gene is TRBJ2-3, the V gene TRBV5-4; TRBD2 might be the D (5 bases). The germline CDR1 and CDR2 sequences are SGHNT and YYREEE (reference sequence). This CDR3 contains 16 residues. With 4 bases removed from V and 2 bases from J, the gap between germline ends came to 17 bases. CDR3 sequence (DNA): TGTGCCAGCAGCCAGGACCCGACTACCGACACAGATACGCAGTATTTT. It codes for CASSQDPTTDTDTQYF.

The chain joins TRBV19 to TRBJ1-1; TRBD1 matches 7 bases. Germline V CDR1 and CDR2: LNHDA, SQIVND (reference sequence). This CDR3 has 15 amino acids. Trimming at V came to 4 bases and at J to 6 bases, leaving 11 bases not matched to a gene. CDR3: CASSTGTAGMAEAFF. The CDR3, as DNA: TGTGCCAGTAGTACCGGGACAGCGGGTATGGCTGAAGCTTTCTTT.

The gene calls are TRBV5-1 and TRBJ2-7, with 10 bases fitting TRBD1. This CDR3 region has 14 residues. V was clipped by 2 bases and J by 4 bases; unmatched bases: 3. The germline V gene has CDR1 SGHRS and CDR2 YFSETQ. The CDR3 here is CASSFGTGAYEQYF. In DNA form, the CDR3 reads TGCGCCAGCAGCTTTGGGACAGGGGCTTACGAGCAGTACTTC.

The chain combines TRBV4-1 with TRBJ1-4; no definite D call. V gave up 1 base and J gave up 6 bases, with 18 bases separating them. Germline V gene data show CDR1 as MGHRA and CDR2 as YSYEKL. CDR3 length: 17 amino acids. The DNA for the CDR3 is TGCGCCAGCAGCCAAGGACTTATGATAGGCGGTGATGAAAAACTGTTTTTT. It translates to CASSQGLMIGGDEKLFF.

This clone has just one count. This rearrangement joins TRBV5-8 to TRBJ2-1, with 9 bases fitting TRBD1. V shed 0 bases and J 16 bases; nucleotides not matched to a gene: 11. CDR1 SGHTS and CDR2 YDEGEE come from the germline V gene. The CDR3 is 14 residues long. CDR3 DNA sequence: TGTGCCAGCAGCTTGGCCGGTTCCGGGACAGGGAACTTCTTC. Amino acid sequence: CASSLAGSGTGNFF.

The chain couples TRBV5-4 to TRBJ2-7, with 8 bases identical to TRBD2. Losses at the gene ends were 4 bases for V and 6 bases for J; bases not matched to a gene: 9. The germline gives CDR1 SGHNT, CDR2 YYREEE (reference sequence). This CDR3 contains 14 residues. The CDR3 spells CASSPPGRAREQYF. CDR3 coding DNA: TGTGCCAGCAGCCCCCCCGGGAGGGCTCGCGAGCAGTACTTC.

This chain uses TRBV4-1 with TRBJ1-4; 8 nucleotides agree with TRBD1. V dropped 0 bases and J dropped 7; count of bases not matched to a gene: 10. The CDR3 totals 17 residues. The germline gives CDR1 MGHRA, CDR2 YSYEKL. The CDR3 spells CASSQEGRGLGGEKLFF. CDR3 in DNA: TGCGCCAGCAGCCAAGAGGGCAGGGGGCTGGGGGGTGAAAAACTGTTTTTT.

The chain has TRBV2 and TRBJ1-1; possible D gene TRBD1, 6 bases. The CDR3 sequence is 14 residues long. The germline V gene has CDR1 SNHLY and CDR2 FYNNEI. Trimming took 4 bases from V and 7 from J, leaving 16 bases between them. The CDR3 DNA reads as TGTGCCAGCAGTGCCCGTTTCGTACAGGGTGAAGCTTTCTTT. Translating it yields CASSARFVQGEAFF.